These T cell receptor beta chains were read from a single sample in a study of T cells after posttransplantation cyclophosphamide. Profiling relied on immunoSEQ multiplex PCR, and the TCRdb table lists in-frame clones only, not all of them. The sample includes 25,000 to 35,000 clones, none of them occurring once. The sequenced material came from PBMCs. The receptors were sampled from a woman in her 30s in good health and a related stem cell transplant donor. CDR3s include the opening cysteine and the closing phenylalanine or tryptophan. A D gene is named only where the DNA matches it firmly. A clone size is listed for some rows: how often the clone was seen (once, few, many), or a class if it is expanded.

CDR3aa: CASAESGDQPQHF; CDR3nt: TGTGCCAGCGCGGAGTCGGGGGATCAGCCCCAGCATTTT; d_gene: .; j_gene: TRBJ1-5; v_gene: TRBV25-1; abundance: many
CDR3aa: CASSSEAQGAHSNEKLFF; CDR3nt: TGTGCCAGCAGTTCGGAAGCCCAGGGGGCTCACTCTAATGAAAAACTGTTTTTT; d_gene: TRBD1; j_gene: TRBJ1-4; v_gene: TRBV12-3/TRBV12-4; abundance: many
CDR3aa: CASSRVQGTGELFF; CDR3nt: TGCGCCAGCAGCCGCGTCCAGGGCACCGGGGAGCTGTTTTTT; d_gene: .; j_gene: TRBJ2-2; v_gene: TRBV4-1; abundance: many
CDR3aa: CASSQLGADTQYF; CDR3nt: TGCGCCAGCAGCCAATTAGGGGCAGATACGCAGTATTTT; d_gene: .; j_gene: TRBJ2-3; v_gene: TRBV4-1; abundance: many
CDR3aa: CASSLALAGSTDTQYF; CDR3nt: TGTGCCAGCAGCTTGGCACTAGCGGGGAGCACAGATACGCAGTATTTT; d_gene: TRBD2; j_gene: TRBJ2-3; v_gene: TRBV5-4; abundance: .
CDR3aa: CASSRGLPDTQYF; CDR3nt: TGTGCCAGCAGTCGCGGGCTGCCAGATACGCAGTATTTT; d_gene: .; j_gene: TRBJ2-3; v_gene: TRBV6-6; abundance: many
CDR3aa: CASRGQGMNTEAFF; CDR3nt: TGTGCCAGCAGAGGACAGGGTATGAACACTGAAGCTTTCTTT; d_gene: TRBD1; j_gene: TRBJ1-1; v_gene: TRBV6-1; abundance: many
CDR3aa: CASSFRLANLDTQYF; CDR3nt: TGTGCCAGCAGTTTTCGTCTAGCTAATTTGGATACGCAGTATTTT; d_gene: .; j_gene: TRBJ2-3; v_gene: TRBV12-3/TRBV12-4; abundance: many
CDR3aa: CASSLIGYSSYNEQFF; CDR3nt: TGTGCCAGCAGCTTAATTGGCTACAGCTCCTACAATGAGCAGTTCTTC; d_gene: .; j_gene: TRBJ2-1; v_gene: TRBV7-2; abundance: .
CDR3aa: CASSQDLAGGIYEQYF; CDR3nt: TGTGCCAGCAGCCAAGATCTAGCGGGGGGTATCTACGAGCAGTACTTC; d_gene: TRBD2; j_gene: TRBJ2-7; v_gene: TRBV4-2; abundance: many
CDR3aa: CASSQQGRGQPQHF; CDR3nt: TGTGCCAGTAGTCAACAGGGGAGGGGTCAGCCCCAGCATTTT; d_gene: TRBD1; j_gene: TRBJ1-5; v_gene: TRBV19; abundance: many
CDR3aa: CASSSGTGFYGYTF; CDR3nt: TGTGCCAGCAGCTCCGGGACAGGCTTCTATGGCTACACCTTC; d_gene: TRBD1; j_gene: TRBJ1-2; v_gene: TRBV7-9; abundance: many
CDR3aa: CASSKEGGHTEAFF; CDR3nt: TGTGCCAGCAGCAAAGAGGGGGGGCATACTGAAGCTTTCTTT; d_gene: .; j_gene: TRBJ1-1; v_gene: TRBV4-2; abundance: many
CDR3aa: CASRDRKDQPQHF; CDR3nt: TGTGCCAGCAGGGACAGAAAAGATCAGCCCCAGCATTTT; d_gene: .; j_gene: TRBJ1-5; v_gene: TRBV28; abundance: few
CDR3aa: CASSQDPSASDEQYF; CDR3nt: TGCGCCAGCAGCCAAGATCCTAGCGCCAGCGACGAGCAGTACTTC; d_gene: .; j_gene: TRBJ2-7; v_gene: TRBV4-3; abundance: many
CDR3aa: CARSSWDRYTVNEKLFF; CDR3nt: TGTGCCAGAAGCTCCTGGGACAGGTACACAGTTAATGAAAAACTGTTTTTT; d_gene: TRBD1; j_gene: TRBJ1-4; v_gene: TRBV5-3; abundance: many
CDR3aa: CASSLVQSSPLHF; CDR3nt: TGTGCCAGCAGCTTAGTCCAGAGTTCACCCCTCCACTTT; d_gene: .; j_gene: TRBJ1-6; v_gene: TRBV7-6; abundance: many
CDR3aa: CASSLKGSSNQPQHF; CDR3nt: TGTGCCAGCAGTTTAAAGGGGTCGAGCAATCAGCCCCAGCATTTT; d_gene: .; j_gene: TRBJ1-5; v_gene: TRBV12-3/TRBV12-4; abundance: .
CDR3aa: CASRLESPVQETQYF; CDR3nt: TGTGCAAGTCGCCTAGAGTCGCCTGTCCAAGAGACCCAGTACTTC; d_gene: .; j_gene: TRBJ2-5; v_gene: TRBV11-3; abundance: many
CDR3aa: CASSLLDRGSPLHF; CDR3nt: TGTGCCAGCAGCTTATTGGACAGGGGGTCACCCCTCCACTTT; d_gene: TRBD1; j_gene: TRBJ1-6; v_gene: TRBV7-9; abundance: .
CDR3aa: CASSDSDRGDYGYTF; CDR3nt: TGTGCCAGCAGTGATTCGGACAGGGGCGACTATGGCTACACCTTC; d_gene: TRBD1; j_gene: TRBJ1-2; v_gene: TRBV6-1; abundance: .
CDR3aa: CASRYSGLRGTEAFF; CDR3nt: TGTGCCAGCAGGTACTCTGGGCTGAGAGGGACTGAAGCTTTCTTT; d_gene: .; j_gene: TRBJ1-1; v_gene: TRBV6-2/TRBV6-3; abundance: many
CDR3aa: CASRLFEGNSPLHF; CDR3nt: TGTGCCAGCCGATTGTTCGAGGGTAATTCACCCCTCCACTTT; d_gene: .; j_gene: TRBJ1-6; v_gene: TRBV6-2/TRBV6-3; abundance: many
CDR3aa: CAISVGGGGDTQYF; CDR3nt: TGTGCCATCAGTGTGGGGGGGGGAGGAGATACGCAGTATTTT; d_gene: TRBD2; j_gene: TRBJ2-3; v_gene: TRBV10-3; abundance: many
CDR3aa: CASSFAVSGANVLTF; CDR3nt: TGTGCCAGCAGTTTTGCGGTCTCTGGGGCCAACGTCCTGACTTTC; d_gene: .; j_gene: TRBJ2-6; v_gene: TRBV28; abundance: many
CDR3aa: CASSNPFTGNTEAFF; CDR3nt: TGTGCCAGCAGTAACCCCTTTACTGGGAACACTGAAGCTTTCTTT; d_gene: .; j_gene: TRBJ1-1; v_gene: TRBV12-3/TRBV12-4; abundance: .
CDR3aa: CASSILDTQYF; CDR3nt: TGTGCCAGTAGTATACTCGATACGCAGTATTTT; d_gene: .; j_gene: TRBJ2-3; v_gene: TRBV19; abundance: many
CDR3aa: CASSSNPGTGGGGYTF; CDR3nt: TGTGCCAGCAGCTCCAACCCCGGGACAGGGGGCGGTGGCTACACCTTC; d_gene: TRBD1; j_gene: TRBJ1-2; v_gene: TRBV7-6; abundance: many
CDR3aa: CASSPLRGGETDTQYF; CDR3nt: TGTGCCAGCTCACCACTACGGGGGGGCGAAACAGATACGCAGTATTTT; d_gene: TRBD2; j_gene: TRBJ2-3; v_gene: TRBV18; abundance: .
CDR3aa: CSAKDSTNSPLHF; CDR3nt: TGCAGCGCAAAGGACTCTACAAATTCACCCCTCCACTTT; d_gene: .; j_gene: TRBJ1-6; v_gene: TRBV29-1; abundance: few
CDR3aa: CASSPNRGLSGPDTQYF; CDR3nt: TGTGCCAGCTCACCAAACAGGGGGCTTAGCGGGCCAGATACGCAGTATTTT; d_gene: TRBD1; j_gene: TRBJ2-3; v_gene: TRBV18; abundance: many
CDR3aa: CASSSLLGNQPQHF; CDR3nt: TGTGCCAGCAGCTCCCTATTAGGCAATCAGCCCCAGCATTTT; d_gene: .; j_gene: TRBJ1-5; v_gene: TRBV7-2; abundance: many